This T cell receptor (beta chain) was captured by sequencing in a study of blood T cell repertoires in COVID-19. This clone was counted between two and nine times. The junction had 17 bases not matched to a gene; V was cut back by 5 bases and J by 9 bases. The CDR3 is 17 amino acids. The germline V gene has CDR1 KGHDR and CDR2 SFDVKD. Original processing methods: Quantification of nucleated cells was approximated via reference gene primer amplification. Method: immunoSEQ multiplex PCR; TCRdb's copy keeps in-frame clones and lacks some. D and trimming come from the DNA, and the V and J calls and clone size come from that table. The sample has just over 60,000 clones, more than 60% seen once.

The clonotype was recovered from a man in his 60s with acute or convalescent COVID-19. The chain couples TRBV24-1 to TRBJ1-2; 10 bases line up with TRBD1. What was sequenced was peripheral blood. The CDR3 region has the DNA TGTGCCACCAGTGCCCCACCCGGGGGACAGGGGCAAAGGAGCTACACCTTC. Translation: CATSAPPGGQGQRSYTF.